The 24 T cell receptor beta chains below all came from one sample that was sequenced in a study of blood T cell repertoires in COVID-19. Clones were sequenced by immunoSEQ multiplex PCR, and TCRdb holds only the in-frame ones, with some missing. The sample carries about 200,000 clones, about 84% recorded once. Material for sequencing was PBMCs or T cells enriched from blood (not recorded which). These receptors originate from a man in his forties or fifties with acute COVID-19.

The chain carries TRBV4-1 and TRBJ2-1; D perhaps matches TRBD1 (6 bases). The V gene's germline CDR1 is MGHRA and CDR2 YSYEKL. Trimming removed 3 bases at V and 8 bases at J, with 17 bases between. The length of the CDR3 is 15 residues. CDR3: CASSQGWGPPDEQFF. The CDR3 DNA sequence: TGCGCCAGCAGCCAGGGTTGGGGGCCCCCGGATGAGCAGTTCTTC.

The V call is TRBV19, the J call TRBJ1-2; D is perhaps TRBD1 (6 bases). Germline CDR1 reads LNHDA; CDR2 reads SQIVND (reference sequence). V dropped 5 bases and J dropped 5 bases, with 18 bases sitting between them. The CDR3 has 15 amino acids. This chain's CDR3 is CASSSDTQGKYGYTF. CDR3 nucleotides: TGTGCCAGTAGTTCTGACACTCAGGGGAAGTATGGCTACACCTTC.

The chain links TRBV5-1 to TRBJ2-2, with D possibly TRBD1 on 6 matching bases. V dropped 4 bases and J dropped 4 bases, with 11 bases sitting between them. The CDR3 is 14 residues long. The germline gives CDR1 SGHRS, CDR2 YFSETQ. Written as DNA, the CDR3 is TGCGCCAGCAGCCTGGGACACCGCACCGGGGAGCTGTTTTTT. This sequence encodes CASSLGHRTGELFF.

Notes on this clone: The identical CDR3 is also encoded by other nucleotide sequences in the sample. The chain is built from TRBV27 and TRBJ1-1, with no clear D. This CDR3 has 13 residues. Germline lookup yields CDR1 MNHEY and CDR2 SMNVEV (reference sequence). The V end lost 3 bases, the J end lost 1 base, and 6 bases lay between the germline ends. CDR3 DNA sequence: TGTGCCAGCAGTTTGCGGGGGAACACTGAAGCTTTCTTT. Its translation: CASSLRGNTEAFF.

This clone was detected many times. This chain links TRBV11-2 with TRBJ2-3; TRBD2 might be the D (5 bases). Germline assignment: CDR1 SGHAT and CDR2 FQNNGV. This CDR3 comprises 11 residues. Trimming pared 5 bases from V and 11 bases from J, leaving 11 bases between. CDR3 DNA sequence: TGTGCCAGCAGCCGAGGACTTGTGCAGTATTTT. Its translation is CASSRGLVQYF.

The V gene is TRBV28, the J gene TRBJ2-7; TRBD2 aligns across 10 bases. CDR3 size: 16 residues. CDR1 and CDR2 from the germline V gene are MDHEN and SYDVKM. J lost 0 bases, V lost 3 bases, and 5 bases had no gene match. The CDR3 bases are TGTGCCAGCAGTTTGGGGGCTAGCGGGAGCTCCTACGAGCAGTACTTC. The encoded protein is CASSLGASGSSYEQYF. The full variable domain, completed using reference TRBV28 and TRBJ2-7, is DVKVTQSSRYLVKRTGEKVFLECVQDMDHENMFWYRQDPGLGLRLIYFSYDVKMKEKGDIPEGYSVSREKKERFSLILESASTNQTSMYLCASSLGASGSSYEQYFGPGTRLTVT.

Here the CDR3 reads CASRLGPNYGYTF. The CDR3 DNA reads TGTGCCAGCAGGTTGGGGCCGAACTATGGCTACACCTTC. This chain links TRBV28 with TRBJ1-2, with a weak D call TRBD1 (5 bases). The germline gives CDR1 MDHEN, CDR2 SYDVKM. With 6 bases removed from V and 2 bases from J, the gap between germline ends came to 10 bases. This CDR3 spans 13 amino acids.

J is TRBJ2-7 and V is TRBV4-1; 8 bases are shared with TRBD2. J gave up 4 bases and V 1 base, and 0 bases lay outside the gene matches. CDR1 is MGHRA, CDR2 YSYEKL, per germline. The CDR3 consists of 13 residues. In DNA form, the CDR3 reads TGCGCCAGCAGCCAAGCTAGCGGGTACGAGCAGTACTTC. It encodes CASSQASGYEQYF.

The chain combines TRBV6-1 with TRBJ2-6; D is uncertain. CDR1 and CDR2 from the germline V gene are MNHNS and SASEGT. V lost 0 bases and J lost 8, with 11 bases in between. There are 15 residues in the CDR3. The CDR3 spells CASSEATGRPNVLTF. DNA of the CDR3: TGTGCCAGCAGTGAAGCGACTGGTAGGCCCAACGTCCTGACTTTC.

This chain links TRBV2 with TRBJ1-6; D not resolved. This CDR3 comprises 12 residues. From germline, CDR1 is SNHLY and CDR2 FYNNEI. V lost 5 bases, J lost 5 bases, and 4 bases lay in between. The CDR3 coding sequence is TGTGCCAGCAGTCCGGATAATTCACCCCTCCACTTT. Protein: CASSPDNSPLHF. Drawing the rest from reference TRBV2 and TRBJ1-6, the complete variable domain is EPEVTQTPSHQVTQMGQEVILRCVPISNHLYFYWYRQILGQKVEFLVSFYNNEISEKSEIFDDQFSVERPDGSNFTLKIRSTKLEDSAMYFCASSPDNSPLHFGNGTRLTVT.

This chain links TRBV6-5 with TRBJ1-1; 7 bases fit TRBD1. V gave up 0 bases and J gave up 4 bases; unmatched junction bases: 8. The CDR3 covers 16 residues. Germline CDR1 reads MNHEY; CDR2 reads SVGAGI. The CDR3 sequence: CASSYSLTGRGTEAFF. In nucleotides, the CDR3 is TGTGCCAGCAGTTACTCCTTGACAGGGCGTGGCACTGAAGCTTTCTTT.

The CDR3 nucleotides read TGCGCCAGCAGGTGGGACACTAGCAATCAGCCCCAGCATTTT. It encodes CASRWDTSNQPQHF. The chain carries TRBV5-1 and TRBJ1-5; D possibly corresponds to TRBD1 (6 bases). The CDR3 is made up of 14 amino acids. V gave up 5 bases and J gave up 0 bases, with 9 bases separating them. Germline V gene sequence: CDR1 SGHRS, CDR2 YFSETQ.

This chain connects TRBV27 to TRBJ2-5, with D tentatively TRBD2 (6 bases). The germline gives CDR1 MNHEY, CDR2 SMNVEV (reference sequence). The CDR3 is 14 amino acids. V lost 6 bases and J lost 0, with 11 bases in between. CDR3 sequence: CASRLGSNQETQYF. As DNA, the CDR3 is TGTGCCAGCAGGCTCGGGAGCAACCAAGAGACCCAGTACTTC.

The V and J genes are TRBV5-1 and TRBJ1-2; the match to TRBD1 covers 7 bases. The V gene's germline CDR1 is SGHRS and CDR2 YFSETQ. The CDR3 spans 13 residues. V gave up 5 bases and J gave up 4 bases; unmatched junction bases: 5. CDR3 nucleotides: TGCGCCAGCAGACCGCAGGGGGGCTATGGCTACACCTTC. Its protein product is CASRPQGGYGYTF.

This clone was seen only a few times. This rearrangement joins TRBV27 to TRBJ2-7, with D tentatively TRBD1 (7 bases). Germline CDR1 and CDR2: MNHEY and SMNVEV (reference sequence). Trimming left V 5 bases short and J 6 bases short, with 20 bases between. The CDR3 is 15 amino acids. The CDR3 region is CASSPSAGQLREQYF. The DNA of the CDR3 is TGTGCCAGCAGTCCCAGCGCGGGACAGCTTCGCGAGCAGTACTTC.

The rearrangement links TRBV21-1 to TRBJ2-1; the listed D gene, TRBD1, was not tested against the DNA. TRBV21-1 corresponds to a pseudogene. This CDR3 spans 17 amino acids. CDR3 sequence reads: CASSKLVALEGDAEQFF. Written as DNA, the CDR3 is TGTGCCAGCAGCAAGTTAGTCGCGCTAGAAGGGGATGCAGAGCAGTTCTTC.

The chain joins TRBV6-6 to TRBJ1-6; D remains ambiguous. Germline values: CDR1 MNHNY, CDR2 SVGAGI (reference sequence). V was pared by 5 bases and J by 10 bases, with 15 bases between. This CDR3 has 14 amino acids. Written as DNA, the CDR3 is TGTGCCAGCAGTCCGTGGAGCGGGTGGTCACCCCTCCACTTT. Protein sequence: CASSPWSGWSPLHF.

The rearrangement uses TRBV29-1 and TRBJ2-5; D may be TRBD1 (5 bases). The CDR3 is 11 residues long. Germline V gives CDR1 SQVTM, CDR2 ANQGSEA. Deletions cut 1 base from V and 7 bases from J, with 7 bases between. DNA for the CDR3: TGCAGCGTTGAAGGCACAGGGACCCAGTACTTC. Encoded protein: CSVEGTGTQYF.

This chain links TRBV28 with TRBJ2-2; unclear D gene. Trimming pared 7 bases from V and 8 bases from J, leaving 11 bases between. The CDR3 contains 12 residues. Germline CDR1 MDHEN, CDR2 SYDVKM. The CDR3 coding sequence is TGTGCCAGCAAACGGTCAACGGGGGAGCTGTTTTTT. Encoded protein: CASKRSTGELFF. Full variable domain (remainder filled in from reference TRBV28 and TRBJ2-2): DVKVTQSSRYLVKRTGEKVFLECVQDMDHENMFWYRQDPGLGLRLIYFSYDVKMKEKGDIPEGYSVSREKKERFSLILESASTNQTSMYLCASKRSTGELFFGEGSRLTVL.

The rearrangement uses TRBV4-1 and TRBJ2-1; 14 nucleotides match TRBD2. The V and J ends lost 2 bases and 9 bases, in that order; junction bases with no gene match: 9. The CDR3 runs 17 residues. The germline V gene has CDR1 MGHRA and CDR2 YSYEKL. The CDR3 region has the DNA TGCGCCAGCAGCCAATCCCGACTAGCGGGAGGGCCGGGTGAGCAGTTCTTC. Its protein product is CASSQSRLAGGPGEQFF.

The chain recombines TRBV18 with TRBJ1-1; D ambiguous. The CDR3 covers 16 residues. Trimming shortened V by 4 bases and J by 0 bases, and 15 bases separated the two germline ends. Germline CDR1 reads KGHSH; CDR2 reads LQKENI. CDR3 nucleotide sequence: TGTGCCAGCTCACTAGCTTTTCAGAGACTGAACACTGAAGCTTTCTTT. It yields the protein CASSLAFQRLNTEAFF.

The chain couples TRBV14 to TRBJ2-7; TRBD1 is a possible D gene (6 bases). V was clipped by 4 bases and J by 3 bases, with 13 bases between them. CDR3 length: 14 residues. The germline CDR1 and CDR2 sequences are SGHDN and FVKESK. The CDR3 DNA reads as TGTGCCAGCAGCCTCAGGGGAACCCTCTACGAGCAGTACTTC. It translates to CASSLRGTLYEQYF.

This clone has only a few counts. The chain uses TRBV29-1 and TRBJ1-1; 7 nucleotides agree with TRBD1. V was clipped by 6 bases and J by 11 bases; unmatched bases: 12. Germline-derived CDR1 and CDR2 are SQVTM and ANQGSEA. The CDR3 covers 12 residues. CDR3 sequence reads: CSVDRAGDEAFF. The CDR3 DNA sequence: TGCAGCGTAGACAGGGCTGGGGACGAGGCTTTCTTT.

V gene TRBV7-2 combines with J gene TRBJ1-2, with a tentative D call TRBD1 (5 bases). V lost 0 bases to trimming and J lost 8 bases, with 13 bases between them. The CDR3 totals 14 residues. The germline gives CDR1 SGHTA, CDR2 FQGNSA. CDR3 region: CASSLAPRGDGYTF. Here the CDR3 DNA reads TGTGCCAGCAGCTTAGCTCCTCGGGGGGACGGCTACACCTTC.